Listed here are 20 T cell receptor beta chains from one sample, sequenced in a study of T cell repertoires in cytomegalovirus infection. Antigens for these TCRs are unknown. Using its own MiXCR run on the reads, TCRdb lists one record per CDR3 protein. The data contain about 340,000 distinct CDR3 sequences, 25% to 30% of them singletons. Sequencing was performed on cultured PBMCs, taken from culture after CMV antigen stimulation. These receptors were taken from a human donor in good health (CMV status not recorded). Some clones in this sample may be carry-over from other donors' samples.

The J gene is TRBJ1-2, the V gene TRBV19; D may be TRBD1 (6 bases). This CDR3 spans 15 amino acids. V lost 6 bases and J 7 bases, leaving 21 bases between the germline ends. Germline V CDR1 and CDR2: LNHDA, SQIVND (reference sequence). The CDR3: CASSLGAVGQSGYTF. CDR3 DNA: TGTGCCAGTAGCCTCGGGGCAGTTGGACAGTCTGGCTACACCTTC.

About this clonotype itself: An end of the junction differs from the germline gene, which may be a read error. The V and J genes are TRBV6-5 and TRBJ1-2; possibly TRBD1 for D (5 bases). CDR1 MNHEY and CDR2 SVGAGI come from the germline V gene. CDR3 length: 13 residues. The CDR3 bases are TGTGCCAGCAGTAACTCGAGAGGGGCGGGCTACACCTTC. Its protein is CASSNSRGAGYTF.

The chain joins TRBV29-1 to TRBJ1-1; 7 nucleotides match TRBD1. V dropped 5 bases and J dropped 1; count of bases not matched to a gene: 4. The CDR3 totals 13 residues. CDR1 and CDR2 from the germline V gene are SQVTM and ANQGSEA. CDR3 region: CSVPGQSNTEAFF. DNA for the CDR3: TGCAGCGTTCCGGGACAGTCGAACACTGAAGCTTTCTTT.

This clonotype has only a few counts. The V gene is TRBV5-4, the J gene TRBJ2-3, with 7 bases that match TRBD2. The CDR3 runs to 16 residues. V shed 1 base and J 7 bases; nucleotides not matched to a gene: 12. CDR1 is SGHNT and CDR2 is YYREEE in the germline V gene (reference sequence). This CDR3 reads CASSLQAGAHANTQYF. Here the CDR3 DNA reads TGTGCCAGCAGCTTGCAGGCGGGAGCCCATGCGAATACGCAGTATTTT.

This chain links TRBV7-8 with TRBJ1-1; D ambiguous. Trimming stripped 2 bases from V and 1 base from J, with 8 bases between. From germline, CDR1 is SGHVS and CDR2 FQNEAQ. The CDR3 covers 14 residues. The CDR3 is CASSLNNGNTEAFF. The CDR3 DNA sequence: TGTGCCAGCAGCTTAAATAACGGGAACACTGAAGCTTTCTTT.

The chain carries TRBV9 and TRBJ2-1; D may be TRBD2 (6 bases). The CDR3 is 15 residues long. Germline CDR1 and CDR2: SGDLS and YYNGEE. V was cut by 3 bases and J by 8 bases, with 18 bases left in between. CDR3 sequence: CASSDTGVLGDEQFF. The CDR3, as DNA: TGTGCCAGCAGCGACACGGGAGTTCTAGGGGATGAGCAGTTCTTC.

This clonotype was detected a few times. The CDR3 bases are TGTGCCAGCACCGCAAGATGGGACAGGGTGAACACTGAAGCTTTCTTT. As protein: CASTARWDRVNTEAFF. V usage is TRBV4-2 and J usage is TRBJ1-1; TRBD1 matches at 9 bases. The CDR3 covers 16 residues. Per the germline V gene, CDR1 is LGHNA and CDR2 is YNFKEQ. J lost 0 bases, V lost 7 bases, and 9 bases had no gene match.

V gene TRBV5-3 combines with J gene TRBJ2-1; TRBD2 matches 11 bases. TRBV5-3 is an open reading frame whose function is uncertain. CDR3 length: 15 residues. V shed 8 bases, J shed 6 bases, and the junction held 10 bases outside the gene matches. CDR3 residues: CASSGAGTSGNEQFF. The CDR3 region has the DNA TGTGCCAGCAGCGGCGCCGGGACTAGCGGCAATGAGCAGTTCTTC.

There are many counts of this clonotype. The V call is TRBV7-8, the J call TRBJ2-5; 7 bases map to TRBD1. This CDR3 contains 14 residues. CDR1 is SGHVS and CDR2 is FQNEAQ in the germline V gene. With V trimmed by 5 bases and J by 3 bases, 6 bases remained unmatched. CDR3 in DNA: TGTGCCAGCAGCCTACAGGGGCTAGAAGAGACCCAGTACTTC. It yields the protein CASSLQGLEETQYF.

This sequence joins TRBV7-9 and TRBJ1-1; D gene uncertain. With 0 bases removed from V and 1 base from J, the gap between germline ends came to 9 bases. The CDR3 is 15 amino acids. From germline, CDR1 is SEHNR and CDR2 FQNEAQ (reference sequence). The CDR3 loop is CASSLAQVTNTEAFF. The CDR3, as DNA: TGTGCCAGCAGCTTAGCGCAGGTGACGAACACTGAAGCTTTCTTT.

V gene TRBV28 combines with J gene TRBJ2-2, with 12 bases aligning to TRBD2. This CDR3 contains 18 residues. With V trimmed by 7 bases and J by 4 bases, 13 bases remained unmatched. Germline V gene lookup returns CDR1 MDHEN and CDR2 SYDVKM. CDR3 nucleotide sequence: TGTGCCAGCAACAGACTAGCGGGAGCCCCCTCCCGCACCGGGGAGCTGTTTTTT. Translation gives CASNRLAGAPSRTGELFF.

The chain is built from TRBV19 and TRBJ1-1, with D unresolved. V was shortened by 4 bases and J by 8 bases, with 8 bases between the two germline ends. The germline V gene encodes CDR1 LNHDA and CDR2 SQIVND (reference sequence). The CDR3 sequence is 11 residues long. This CDR3 is CASSSRVEAFF. As DNA, the CDR3 is TGTGCCAGTAGTAGTCGGGTGGAAGCTTTCTTT.

The chain uses TRBV6-5 and TRBJ2-7; D remains ambiguous. This CDR3 is built from 13 residues. Trimming stripped 8 bases from V and 2 bases from J, with 13 bases between. Per germline, CDR1 MNHEY and CDR2 SVGAGI. CDR3 region: CASSQTLTYEQYF. In DNA, the CDR3 is TGTGCCAGCTCTCAGACATTAACCTACGAGCAGTACTTC.

This chain links TRBV7-2 with TRBJ1-1; D is possibly TRBD1 (6 bases). The CDR3 totals 13 residues. CDR1 is SGHTA and CDR2 is FQGNSA in the germline V gene. With 7 bases removed from V and 0 bases from J, the gap between germline ends came to 9 bases. The CDR3 bases are TGTGCCAGCACCAGACAGGTGAACACTGAAGCTTTCTTT. Translation: CASTRQVNTEAFF.

There are many counts of this clonotype. The chain has TRBV18 and TRBJ2-7; 12 bases line up with TRBD1. J lost 4 bases, V lost 5 bases, and 6 bases had no gene match. The CDR3 spans 15 residues. From germline, CDR1 is KGHSH and CDR2 LQKENI. CDR3 sequence reads: CASSAPGQGAYEQYF. The CDR3 coding sequence is TGTGCCAGCTCAGCCCCGGGACAGGGGGCTTACGAGCAGTACTTC.

V usage is TRBV7-9 and J usage is TRBJ2-7, with D perhaps TRBD1 (6 bases). The germline CDR1 and CDR2 sequences are SEHNR and FQNEAQ (reference sequence). The CDR3 extends over 12 amino acids. V shed 1 base and J shed 5 bases, with 6 bases lying between them. CDR3: CASSLGTDEQYF. For the CDR3, the DNA is TGTGCCAGCAGCTTAGGGACAGACGAGCAGTACTTC. Drawing the rest from reference TRBV7-9 and TRBJ2-7, the complete variable domain is DTGVSQNPRHKITKRGQNVTFRCDPISEHNRLYWYRQTLGQGPEFLTYFQNEAQLEKSRLLSDRFSAERPKGSFSTLEIQRTEQGDSAMYLCASSLGTDEQYFGPGTRLTVT.

This clonotype was found a few times. The J gene is TRBJ2-1, the V gene TRBV7-6, with 8 bases that match TRBD2. V lost 5 bases and J lost 16; bases outside the gene matches: 10. The CDR3 sequence is 12 residues long. The germline V gene encodes CDR1 SGHVS and CDR2 FNYEAQ. Written as DNA, the CDR3 is TGTGCCAGCAGCACCCCGGGGGGGGCCGAATTCTTC. Protein sequence: CASSTPGGAEFF.

This clonotype has more than one count but fewer than ten. The rearrangement uses TRBV15 and TRBJ1-6, with unresolved D. Per germline, CDR1 LNHNV and CDR2 YYDKDF (reference sequence). This CDR3 comprises 13 residues. V lost 3 bases, J lost 11 bases, and 11 bases lay in between. Written as DNA, the CDR3 is TGTGCCACCAGCAGGGGCCGGGAACCACCCCTCCACTTT. Encoded protein: CATSRGREPPLHF.

The chain uses TRBV2 and TRBJ1-1, with D unresolved. From germline, CDR1 is SNHLY and CDR2 FYNNEI. The CDR3 extends over 14 amino acids. Deletions cut 6 bases from V and 3 bases from J, with 14 bases between. Written as DNA, the CDR3 is TGTGCCAGCAGGGCCCCAGAGGGTTACACTGAAGCTTTCTTT. Amino acid sequence: CASRAPEGYTEAFF.

This clonotype showed up just a few times. CDR3 sequence: CASSRGVGGQETQYF. The CDR3 DNA sequence: TGTGCCAGCAGTCGCGGAGTCGGGGGGCAAGAGACCCAGTACTTC. This chain joins TRBV28 and TRBJ2-5; TRBD2 agrees at 7 bases. J lost 2 bases, V lost 5 bases, and 8 bases had no gene match. Germline CDR1 MDHEN, CDR2 SYDVKM. The CDR3 sequence is 15 residues long.